This T cell receptor beta chain comes out of a study of cytomegalovirus exposure and HLA in healthy donors. It was with 60 Vbeta and 13 Jbeta primers that the PCR ran. TCRdb's table, derived via immunoSEQ multiplex PCR, lists solely in-frame clones and lacks some. The table lists 200,000 to 250,000 clones, roughly 84% of them singletons. CDR3 size: 14 residues. V was pared by 0 bases and J by 2 bases, with 8 bases between. Germline-derived CDR1 and CDR2 are SGHRS and YFSETQ. The gene calls are TRBV5-1 and TRBJ1-1; D remains ambiguous. The source material was PBMCs. The sequence was collected from a human donor in good health. The CDR3 DNA reads TGCGCCAGCAGCTTGGGTCAGCGTAACACTGAAGCTTTCTTT. Translation gives CASSLGQRNTEAFF.